The 18 T cell receptor beta chains below come from one sample, sequenced in a study of cytomegalovirus exposure and HLA in healthy donors (dated by TCRdb to about 2017). Libraries were prepared through the immunoSEQ multiplex PCR assay. The multiplex PCR relied on a mix of 60 forward primers for TCR Vbeta segments and 13 reverse primers for TCR Jbeta segments. TCRdb retrieved this table from immuneACCESS and kept in-frame rearrangements only. Not all clones are present; in checked studies, unresolved V genes account for under half, and no reason is known for the remainder. The sample contains around 130,000 clones, around 77% of them found a single time. Clones ranked in the top ten supply less than 2% of the sample. Sequenced: PBMCs. All receptors come from a woman between 45 and 60 years old in good health and CMV-seronegative.

The chain couples TRBV5-4 to TRBJ2-5, with 14 bases that match TRBD2. The germline gives CDR1 SGHNT, CDR2 YYREEE (reference sequence). This CDR3 comprises 16 residues. With 3 bases clipped from V and 1 base from J, the junction kept 2 bases outside the gene matches. Written as DNA, the CDR3 is TGTGCCAGCAGCTGGGGACTAGCGGGGGTCCAAGAGACCCAGTACTTC. As protein: CASSWGLAGVQETQYF.

This clone was found once. Relative to the germline gene, one junction end is altered; a read error may explain this. J is TRBJ1-5 and V is TRBV6-6; D is possibly TRBD1 (5 bases). Per germline, CDR1 MNHNY and CDR2 SVGAGI (reference sequence). The CDR3 is made up of 13 amino acids. CDR3 bases: TGTGCCAGCGGCCAGGGAAACAATCAGCCCCAGAATTTT. Translation: CASGQGNNQPQNF.

The V call is TRBV9, the J call TRBJ2-2; 11 nucleotides agree with TRBD1. CDR1 SGDLS and CDR2 YYNGEE come from the germline V gene. This CDR3 has 18 amino acids. Trimming took 0 bases from V and 4 from J; bases not matched to a gene: 8. The CDR3 is CASSVGPDRGRGTGELFF. As DNA, the CDR3 is TGTGCCAGCAGCGTAGGACCGGACAGGGGGCGAGGCACCGGGGAGCTGTTTTTT. Full variable domain (remainder filled in from reference TRBV9 and TRBJ2-2): DSGVTQTPKHLITATGQRVTLRCSPRSGDLSVYWYQQSLDQGLQFLIQYYNGEERAKGNILERFSAQQFPDLHSELNLSSLELGDSALYFCASSVGPDRGRGTGELFFGEGSRLTVL.

This clone occurred once. The rearrangement joins TRBV30 to TRBJ1-3, with TRBD1 as a possible D gene (5 bases). Germline CDR1 is GTSNPN and CDR2 is SVGIG (reference sequence). Trimming left V 3 bases short and J 7 bases short, with 13 bases between. CDR3 length: 13 amino acids. The CDR3 nucleotides are TGTGCCTGGAGCGACAGATCCTGGAACACCATATATTTT. The encoded protein is CAWSDRSWNTIYF.

The chain employs TRBV5-1 and TRBJ1-5; maybe TRBD1 (6 bases). CDR1 and CDR2 from the germline V gene are SGHRS and YFSETQ. The CDR3 spans 15 residues. The germline V and J ends were trimmed by 2 bases and 6 bases, with 15 bases remaining between them. The CDR3 region is CASSFTGMGSQPQHF. As DNA, the CDR3 is TGCGCCAGCAGCTTTACAGGGATGGGATCTCAGCCCCAGCATTTT.

The V call is TRBV5-1, the J call TRBJ2-7; 12 nucleotides align to TRBD1. The CDR3 spans 14 residues. V shed 5 bases and J 7 bases; nucleotides not matched to a gene: 7. The germline CDR1 and CDR2 sequences are SGHRS and YFSETQ. CDR3 residues: CASRPGTGGFEQYV. The CDR3 nucleotides read TGCGCCAGCAGACCCGGGACAGGGGGCTTTGAGCAGTACGTC.

The chain combines TRBV7-2 with TRBJ1-2; D not resolved. Between the trimmed V and J ends, which lost 2 bases and 5 bases, there was a span of 12 bases. CDR1 is SGHTA and CDR2 is FQGNSA in the germline V gene. The CDR3 is 14 residues long. The DNA of the CDR3 is TGTGCCAGCAGCTTAAGATCAGGTTATTATGGCTACACCTTC. It is translated as CASSLRSGYYGYTF.

V gene TRBV11-1 combines with J gene TRBJ2-5, with TRBD2 as a possible D gene (6 bases). The germline V gene encodes CDR1 SGHAT and CDR2 FQDESV (reference sequence). CDR3 length: 12 residues. The V gene lost 8 bases and the J gene lost 4 bases, with 11 bases spanning the gap. The CDR3 nucleotides read TGTGCCAGCGCGGGGACTGTAGAGACCCAGTACTTC. Translating gives CASAGTVETQYF.

The chain carries TRBV5-6 and TRBJ1-4; D is unclear. This CDR3 comprises 12 residues. V was clipped by 7 bases and J by 7 bases, with 11 bases between them. From germline, CDR1 is SGHDT and CDR2 YYEEEE. CDR3 DNA sequence: TGTGCCAGCTCAAAAGGGAGTGAAAAACTGTTTTTT. Its protein product is CASSKGSEKLFF.

The gene calls are TRBV10-3 and TRBJ2-5, with 7 bases fitting TRBD2. CDR3 size: 14 residues. The trim removed 0 bases at V and 5 bases at J, leaving 3 bases unmatched. Germline assignment: CDR1 ENHRY and CDR2 SYGVKD. CDR3 DNA: TGTGCCATCAGTGAGTCGAAGGGAGGGGAGACCCAGTACTTC. It encodes CAISESKGGETQYF.

The CDR3 loop reads CASSQDRGLDNEQFF. DNA for the CDR3: TGCGCCAGCAGCCAAGATCGGGGGTTGGACAATGAGCAGTTCTTC. The chain recombines TRBV4-1 with TRBJ2-1; D possibly corresponds to TRBD2 (6 bases). The germline V gene has CDR1 MGHRA and CDR2 YSYEKL. Trimming removed 0 bases at V and 5 bases at J, with 11 bases between. CDR3 length: 15 residues.

This clone has only one observation. V gene TRBV6-6 combines with J gene TRBJ1-2; no definite D call. CDR3 size: 10 residues. Germline CDR1 and CDR2: MNHNY and SVGAGI (reference sequence). Trimming shortened V by 10 bases and J by 8 bases, and 11 bases separated the two germline ends. This CDR3 reads CATSTGGYTF. The CDR3 nucleotides are TGTGCCACCTCAACGGGGGGCTACACCTTC.

This chain links TRBV2 with TRBJ1-2, with 10 bases that match TRBD1. V lost 3 bases, J lost 3 bases, and 4 bases stayed unmatched. The CDR3 sequence is 15 residues long. Germline CDR1 SNHLY, CDR2 FYNNEI. CDR3 residues: CASSDTGQGYYGYTF. The CDR3 region has the DNA TGTGCCAGCAGTGATACGGGACAGGGGTACTATGGCTACACCTTC.

Only a few counts were recorded for this clone. V is TRBV6-4 and J is TRBJ2-7; unclear D gene. The germline CDR1 and CDR2 sequences are MRHNA and SNTAGT. With 5 bases removed from V and 3 bases from J, the gap between germline ends came to 5 bases. There are 11 residues in the CDR3. The DNA for the CDR3 is TGTGCCAGCAGTCCCCGCTACGAGCAGTACTTC. Encoded protein: CASSPRYEQYF.

CDR3 sequence reads: CASSRGQGWDTEAFF. The CDR3 nucleotides read TGTGCCAGTAGTAGGGGACAGGGTTGGGACACTGAAGCTTTCTTT. The chain has TRBV19 and TRBJ1-1, with 9 nucleotides matching TRBD1. Germline loops: CDR1 LNHDA, CDR2 SQIVND (reference sequence). V lost 4 bases, J lost 3 bases, and 6 bases stayed unmatched. The CDR3 has 15 residues.

The chain has TRBV4-3 and TRBJ2-5, with D perhaps TRBD1 (6 bases). Trimming took 0 bases from V and 4 from J, leaving 9 bases between them. CDR3 length: 14 residues. The germline CDR1 and CDR2 sequences are LGHNA and YSLEER. CDR3 coding DNA: TGCGCCAGCAGCCAAGAACAGGGAGTAGAGACCCAGTACTTC. It specifies CASSQEQGVETQYF.

V and J are TRBV18 and TRBJ1-5, with 8 positions matching TRBD1. Unmatched junction bases numbered 12, after V lost 8 bases and J lost 3 bases. The germline CDR1 and CDR2 sequences are KGHSH and LQKENI. CDR3 length: 16 amino acids. CDR3: CASPAPKDRVNQPQHF. The CDR3 DNA sequence: TGTGCCAGCCCAGCTCCCAAGGACAGGGTCAATCAGCCCCAGCATTTT.

V is TRBV12-5 and J is TRBJ1-2; 7 bases agree with TRBD1. The ends lost 2 bases at V and 5 bases at J; junction bases unmatched: 11. Germline CDR1 reads LGHNT; CDR2 reads FRNRAP. CDR3 length: 16 residues. CDR3 sequence reads: CASGLPKGQTSYGYTF. In nucleotides, the CDR3 is TGTGCTAGTGGTTTGCCGAAGGGACAGACATCTTATGGCTACACCTTC.